The 11 T cell receptor beta chains below were found in one sample sequenced in a study of blood T cell repertoires in COVID-19 (dated by TCRdb to about 2020). The library was generated by the immunoSEQ multiplex PCR assay. TCRdb's version of the immuneACCESS table is confined to in-frame rearrangements and falls short of the full clone set. An unresolved V gene accounts for under half of the shortfall where checked; the remainder is of unknown origin. The sample table lists some 120,000 clones, 75% to 90% of them with a count of one. The leading ten clones occupy 4.3% of the sample. Input material: peripheral blood. The source is a human donor in a cohort sampled during active COVID-19.

The rearrangement links TRBV29-1 to TRBJ1-1; 8 bases match TRBD1. This CDR3 region has 13 residues. CDR1 and CDR2 from the germline V gene are SQVTM and ANQGSEA. J gave up 3 bases and V 7 bases, and 7 bases lay outside the gene matches. CDR3 nucleotides: TGCAGCGGAGACAGGGGCCCTGACACTGAAGCTTTCTTT. Its translation is CSGDRGPDTEAFF.

This chain joins TRBV5-1 and TRBJ1-2; 8 bases line up with TRBD1. In germline, CDR1 is SGHRS, CDR2 YFSETQ. V shed 4 bases and J 10 bases; nucleotides not matched to a gene: 9. The CDR3 runs to 13 residues. CDR3 DNA: TGCGCCAGCAGCCCTGAAAGCAGGGGGCTCTACACCTTC. Protein: CASSPESRGLYTF. Filled out from reference TRBV5-1 and TRBJ1-2, the complete variable domain reads KAGVTQTPRYLIKTRGQQVTLSCSPISGHRSVSWYQQTPGQGLQFLFEYFSETQRNKGNFPGRFSGRQFSNSRSEMNVSTLELGDSALYLCASSPESRGLYTFGSGTRLTVV.

In this sample, this clone turned up a few times. The chain uses TRBV7-2 and TRBJ2-1, with D maybe TRBD2 (6 bases). CDR1 is SGHTA, CDR2 FQGNSA, per germline. The CDR3 extends over 15 amino acids. V gave up 5 bases and J gave up 1 base, with 12 bases separating them. The CDR3 bases are TGTGCCAGCAGCACCCGGGACTCTTCCTACAATGAGCAGTTCTTC. As protein: CASSTRDSSYNEQFF.

The chain has TRBV19 and TRBJ1-1; no clear D. With 3 bases removed from V and 3 bases from J, the gap between germline ends came to 11 bases. CDR3 size: 14 residues. Germline lookup yields CDR1 LNHDA and CDR2 SQIVND (reference sequence). CDR3 sequence: CASSIVGGDTEAFF. CDR3 bases: TGTGCCAGTAGTATCGTTGGCGGGGACACTGAAGCTTTCTTT. Supplemented by reference TRBV19 and TRBJ1-1, the full variable domain reads DGGITQSPKYLFRKEGQNVTLSCEQNLNHDAMYWYRQDPGQGLRLIYYSQIVNDFQKGDIAEGYSVSREKKESFPLTVTSAQKNPTAFYLCASSIVGGDTEAFFGQGTRLTVV.

This chain connects TRBV9 to TRBJ2-2, with 7 bases matching TRBD2. Germline assignment: CDR1 SGDLS and CDR2 YYNGEE. The CDR3 runs to 16 residues. V lost 4 bases, J lost 0 bases, and 6 bases stayed unmatched. CDR3 loop: CASSLRLAANTGELFF. For the CDR3, the DNA is TGTGCCAGCAGCTTGCGACTAGCTGCGAACACCGGGGAGCTGTTTTTT.

The J gene is TRBJ1-1, the V gene TRBV18; D unresolved. The CDR3 extends over 16 amino acids. V dropped 3 bases and J dropped 2 bases, with 16 bases sitting between them. Germline CDR1 KGHSH, CDR2 LQKENI. The CDR3 protein is CASSPLPGSGNTEAFF. Written as DNA, the CDR3 is TGTGCCAGCTCACCCCTACCTGGCAGCGGAAACACTGAAGCTTTCTTT.

This clone was observed a few times. The V and J genes are TRBV3-1 (or the pseudogene TRBV3-2) and TRBJ2-7; D is ambiguous. V shed 3 bases and J shed 6 bases, with 15 bases lying between them. The CDR3 runs 14 residues. Germline lookup yields CDR1 LGHDT and CDR2 YNNKEL (reference sequence). CDR3 DNA sequence: TGTGCCAGCAGCCATGATATCGGTCCCTCCGAGCAGTACTTC. Protein sequence: CASSHDIGPSEQYF.

The V gene is TRBV5-1, the J gene TRBJ2-5; 7 nucleotides line up with TRBD1. CDR1 and CDR2 (germline): SGHRS, YFSETQ. The junction had 9 bases not matched to a gene; V was cut back by 1 base and J by 3 bases. The CDR3 has 16 residues. This CDR3 reads CASSLRTLGQKETQYF. CDR3 DNA sequence: TGCGCCAGCAGCTTGCGAACCTTGGGACAGAAAGAGACCCAGTACTTC.

The genes are TRBV11-2 and TRBJ2-6; 7 bases align to TRBD2. Germline CDR1 SGHAT, CDR2 FQNNGV. J lost 0 bases, V lost 5 bases, and 10 bases had no gene match. This CDR3 region has 18 residues. CDR3 protein: CASSPRLAPSSGANVLTF. In DNA, the CDR3 is TGTGCCAGCAGCCCCAGACTAGCTCCGAGCTCTGGGGCCAACGTCCTGACTTTC.

Of note for this clone: The junction does not match germline at one end; this may be a read error. V usage is TRBV3-1 (or the pseudogene TRBV3-2) and J usage is TRBJ1-5; 7 nucleotides line up with TRBD1. The CDR3 has 13 amino acids. CDR1 LGHDT and CDR2 YNNKEL come from the germline V gene (reference sequence). The CDR3 coding sequence is TGTGCCAGCAGCCGGGACAGCACTCAGCCCCAGCATTTT. This sequence encodes CASSRDSTQPQHF.

This clone showed up just a few times. The chain combines TRBV6-5 with TRBJ2-3, with D tentatively TRBD2 (5 bases). CDR3 size: 11 residues. V was pared by 6 bases and J by 6 bases, with 7 bases between. Germline V lookup: CDR1 MNHEY, CDR2 SVGAGI. Here the CDR3 DNA reads TGTGCCAGCAGCCCGGGGGATACGCAGTATTTT. Its translation is CASSPGDTQYF.